A selection of T cell receptor beta chains follows, all from one sample in a study of T-cell memory formation after mild COVID-19. In TCRdb, the 5' RACE reads were re-called with MiXCR into one record per CDR3 protein. The sample gives about 250,000 distinct CDR3 sequences, roughly 18% of which show up once; 23% is in the top ten. Material: PBMCs or a T cell subset sorted from them (not recorded which). Receptors were obtained from a man younger than 30 who had mild COVID-19 (a few samples of this study predate the infection). Cell type and time point are not known. CDR3s include the opening cysteine and the closing phenylalanine or tryptophan. The D gene is left open where the match is weak. Clone size appears in some rows only: once, few, many, or a class for an expanded clone.

CASGDQRWNTGELFF	TGTGCCAGCGGAGACCAGCGGTGGAACACCGGGGAGCTGTTTTTT	15	-	TRBV27	TRBJ2-2	few
CASSYFGTGLAGELFF	TGTGCCAGCAGTTACTTCGGGACAGGGCTTGCCGGGGAGCTGTTTTTT	16	TRBD1	TRBV6-2/TRBV6-3	TRBJ2-2	few
CASSFARGAQYF	TGTGCCAGCAGCTTTGCCAGGGGGGCGCAGTATTTT	12	-	TRBV7-2	TRBJ2-3	-
CASTVRESTDTQYF	TGTGCCAGTACGGTCCGGGAGAGCACAGATACGCAGTATTTT	14	-	TRBV19	TRBJ2-3	-
CSASRPSGGTYEQYF	TGCAGTGCTAGTAGGCCTAGCGGGGGTACCTACGAGCAGTACTTC	15	TRBD2	TRBV20-1	TRBJ2-7	-
CASSDQPTGTGNEQFF	TGTGCCAGCAGCGACCAGCCAACAGGGACAGGCAATGAGCAGTTCTTC	16	TRBD1	TRBV7-2	TRBJ2-1	many
CASSSNYEQYF	TGTGCCAGCAGTTCGAACTACGAGCAGTACTTC	11	-	TRBV12-3/TRBV12-4	TRBJ2-7	few
CASSRHGQGVRGYTF	TGCGCCAGCTCACGTCACGGGCAGGGGGTTCGGGGCTACACCTTC	15	TRBD1	TRBV4-3	TRBJ1-2	few
CASSSGVMKNIQYF	TGTGCCAGCAGCTCCGGGGTCATGAAAAACATTCAGTACTTC	14	-	TRBV7-2	TRBJ2-4	few
CASSQGRGNTIYF	TGTGCCAGCAGCCAAGGACGGGGAAACACCATATATTTT	13	-	TRBV4-2	TRBJ1-3	few
CASTSAGAEAFF	TGTGCCAGCACCTCGGCTGGGGCTGAAGCTTTCTTT	12	-	TRBV25-1	TRBJ1-1	-
CASSQDLTSGGANIQYF	TGTGCCAGCAGCCAAGATTTAACTAGCGGGGGGGCAAACATTCAGTACTTC	17	TRBD2	TRBV3-1	TRBJ2-4	few
CSAKSGGAKNIQYF	TGCAGTGCGAAGAGCGGGGGGGCCAAAAACATTCAGTACTTC	14	TRBD2	TRBV20-1	TRBJ2-4	-
CASSLAGIGEAFF	TGCGCCAGCAGCTTGGCAGGGATTGGTGAAGCTTTCTTT	13	-	TRBV5-1	TRBJ1-1	few
CASRPTGLDQPQHF	TGTGCCAGCAGACCAACAGGGTTGGATCAGCCCCAGCATTTT	14	-	TRBV7-2	TRBJ1-5	-
CASSLTDGASEQYF	TGCGCCAGCAGCCTGACAGACGGGGCTTCCGAGCAGTACTTC	14	-	TRBV5-1	TRBJ2-7	few
CASSPRDSGWETQYF	TGCGCCAGCAGCCCCCGGGACAGTGGATGGGAGACCCAGTACTTC	15	TRBD1	TRBV4-3	TRBJ2-5	-
CASRSGGGAVETQYF	TGCGCCAGCAGGTCTGGCGGGGGGGCCGTGGAGACCCAGTACTTC	15	TRBD2	TRBV5-1	TRBJ2-5	few
CASSYSTFQGINTGELFF	TGTGCCAGCAGTTACTCGACGTTCCAGGGGATCAACACCGGGGAGCTGTTTTTT	18	-	TRBV6-5	TRBJ2-2	few
CASSFRTSGTDTQYF	TGTGCCAGCAGTTTCAGGACTAGCGGTACAGATACGCAGTATTTT	15	TRBD2	TRBV28	TRBJ2-3	-
CASTESNQPQHF	TGTGCCAGCACGGAGAGCAATCAGCCCCAGCATTTT	12	-	TRBV7-9	TRBJ1-5	-
CASVSFTGGNTEAFF	TGTGCCAGCGTATCCTTCACCGGGGGGAACACTGAAGCTTTCTTT	15	-	TRBV6-5	TRBJ1-1	-
CASSPPRGSEAFF	TGTGCCAGCTCACCACCGAGGGGTTCGGAAGCTTTCTTT	13	-	TRBV18	TRBJ1-1	few
CASSATGGSNQPQHF	TGTGCCAGCAGCGCGACAGGGGGGAGCAATCAGCCCCAGCATTTT	15	TRBD1	TRBV9	TRBJ1-5	few
CASSLRTGVLHQPQHF	TGTGCCAGCAGCTTACGGACAGGGGTGTTGCATCAGCCCCAGCATTTT	16	TRBD1	TRBV7-2	TRBJ1-5	-
CASRHSGGAAYNEQFF	TGTGCCAGCAGGCATAGCGGGGGGGCCGCCTACAATGAGCAGTTCTTC	16	TRBD2	TRBV6-2/TRBV6-3	TRBJ2-1	few
CASSPAGTSGGITYNEQFF	TGCGCCAGCAGCCCCGCCGGGACTAGCGGGGGGATCACCTACAATGAGCAGTTCTTC	19	TRBD2	TRBV5-1	TRBJ2-1	-
CSARAPTYNEQFF	TGCAGTGCTAGAGCACCGACCTACAATGAGCAGTTCTTC	13	-	TRBV20-1	TRBJ2-1	-
CSARAGIPYEQYF	TGCAGTGCTAGGGCAGGGATTCCCTACGAGCAGTACTTC	13	-	TRBV20-1	TRBJ2-7	-
CASSAGQGTYNEQFF	TGTGCCAGCAGCGCGGGACAGGGTACGTACAATGAGCAGTTCTTC	15	TRBD1	TRBV12-3/TRBV12-4	TRBJ2-1	few
CSGPDGQETQYF	TGCAGTGGGCCGGACGGGCAAGAGACCCAGTACTTC	12	-	TRBV20-1	TRBJ2-5	many
CASSLRAGNSPLHF	TGTGCCAGCAGCCTCCGGGCGGGTAATTCACCCCTCCACTTT	14	-	TRBV11-1	TRBJ1-6	few
CASSLAVYSNEQFF	TGTGCCAGCAGCTTAGCGGTTTACAGCAATGAGCAGTTCTTC	14	-	TRBV7-8	TRBJ2-1	few
CASSLETGEIGGYTF	TGTGCCAGCAGCTTAGAGACAGGGGAAATTGGGGGCTACACCTTC	15	TRBD1	TRBV7-9	TRBJ1-2	few
CSVEGIGTGEQYF	TGCAGCGTTGAAGGAATAGGGACAGGGGAGCAGTACTTC	13	TRBD1	TRBV29-1	TRBJ2-7	few
CTSPGQGNTEAFF	TGCACCTCCCCCGGACAGGGAAACACTGAAGCTTTCTTT	13	TRBD1	TRBV20-1	TRBJ1-1	-
CASSLSFGGFSYNEQFF	TGTGCCAGCAGCTTAAGCTTCGGGGGGTTCTCCTACAATGAGCAGTTCTTC	17	TRBD2	TRBV7-2	TRBJ2-1	many
CASSLARVLNYGYTF	TGTGCCAGCAGCTTAGCACGAGTCCTTAACTATGGCTACACCTTC	15	-	TRBV7-9	TRBJ1-2	few
CASSRGTPEAFF	TGTGCCAGCAGCCGCGGGACACCAGAAGCTTTCTTT	12	-	TRBV2	TRBJ1-1	-
CASSLASGSQETQYF	TGTGCCAGCAGCCTGGCTAGCGGAAGCCAAGAGACCCAGTACTTC	15	TRBD2	TRBV7-2	TRBJ2-5	few
CATSDSGIRPANTGELFF	TGTGCCACCAGTGATTCGGGGATCCGTCCCGCAAACACCGGGGAGCTGTTTTTT	18	-	TRBV24-1	TRBJ2-2	few
CASSQGDRPGYTGELFF	TGCGCCAGCAGCCAGGGAGACAGGCCGGGGTACACCGGGGAGCTGTTTTTT	17	-	TRBV4-3	TRBJ2-2	-
CASSLLYAGDTEAFF	TGTGCCAGCAGCTTGTTGTATGCAGGGGACACTGAAGCTTTCTTT	15	-	TRBV12-3/TRBV12-4	TRBJ1-1	-
CASSPRLANTQYF	TGTGCCAGCAGCCCTCGACTAGCCAATACGCAGTATTTT	13	TRBD2	TRBV7-2	TRBJ2-3	-
CASSAGQGYEQYF	TGTGCCAGTAGTGCGGGACAGGGCTACGAGCAGTACTTC	13	TRBD1	TRBV19	TRBJ2-7	few
CASQGVAEAFF	TGTGCCAGCCAGGGCGTGGCTGAAGCTTTCTTT	11	-	TRBV6-6	TRBJ1-1	-